These 31 T cell receptor beta chains were sequenced from one sample in a study of control samples from healthy donors and cancer patients. Profiled with immunoSEQ multiplex PCR; TCRdb holds only in-frame clones, not every one. Of around 140,000 clones listed, roughly 92% are singletons. The source material was blood. All receptors derive from a man in his forties in good health.

The V call is TRBV10-3, the J call TRBJ1-3; 8 positions match TRBD1. Germline trimming cut 10 bases from V and 0 bases from J; bases unmatched to any gene: 14. CDR3 length: 17 residues. CDR1 and CDR2 (germline): ENHRY, SYGVKD. The chain's CDR3 is CATSSGQGHYSGNTIYF. For the CDR3, the DNA is TGTGCCACCTCGTCAGGACAGGGCCATTACTCTGGAAACACCATATATTTT.

This chain uses TRBV7-9 with TRBJ1-4; possible D gene TRBD1, 6 bases. The germline gives CDR1 SEHNR, CDR2 FQNEAQ (reference sequence). CDR3 length: 15 amino acids. The germline V and J ends were trimmed by 5 bases and 8 bases, with 18 bases remaining between them. CDR3 protein: CASSVTGSGPEKLFF. CDR3 in DNA: TGTGCCAGCAGCGTTACAGGGTCGGGCCCCGAAAAACTGTTTTTT. The variable domain in full, with the rest retrieved from reference TRBV7-9 and TRBJ1-4, is DTGVSQNPRHKITKRGQNVTFRCDPISEHNRLYWYRQTLGQGPEFLTYFQNEAQLEKSRLLSDRFSAERPKGSFSTLEIQRTEQGDSAMYLCASSVTGSGPEKLFFGSGTQLSVL.

V and J are TRBV6-6 and TRBJ2-7; D remains ambiguous. This CDR3 region has 13 residues. Trimming stripped 7 bases from V and 1 base from J, with 11 bases between. Germline V lookup: CDR1 MNHNY, CDR2 SVGAGI (reference sequence). DNA for the CDR3: TGTGCCAGCATCCCCCCTGGATCCTACGAGCAGTACTTC. Its translation is CASIPPGSYEQYF.

This clone appeared once. The chain is built from TRBV6-6 and TRBJ1-5; D is perhaps TRBD1 (5 bases). The CDR3 has 16 residues. The germline V and J ends were trimmed by 4 bases and 0 bases, with 13 bases remaining between them. The V gene's germline CDR1 is MNHNY and CDR2 SVGAGI (reference sequence). In DNA, the CDR3 is TGTGCCAGCAGTTCTGAGCCAGGGTTTAGCAATCAGCCCCAGCATTTT. This gives the protein CASSSEPGFSNQPQHF.

V is TRBV9 and J is TRBJ1-6; D may be TRBD1 (5 bases). V shed 0 bases and J shed 7 bases, with 17 bases lying between them. The CDR3 has 17 amino acids. Germline V gene sequence: CDR1 SGDLS, CDR2 YYNGEE. The CDR3 bases are TGTGCCAGCAGCGTAGTAGACAGCCCATATAGAAATTCACCCCTCCACTTT. It is translated as CASSVVDSPYRNSPLHF. Looking up the rest from reference TRBV9 and TRBJ1-6 gives the full variable domain: DSGVTQTPKHLITATGQRVTLRCSPRSGDLSVYWYQQSLDQGLQFLIQYYNGEERAKGNILERFSAQQFPDLHSELNLSSLELGDSALYFCASSVVDSPYRNSPLHFGNGTRLTVT.

This clone occurred once. This rearrangement joins TRBV6-2 or TRBV6-3 to TRBJ2-5; 15 positions agree with TRBD2. Germline lookup yields CDR1 MNHEY and CDR2 SVGEGT. This CDR3 has 17 amino acids. V shed 4 bases and J 4 bases; nucleotides not matched to a gene: 7. The CDR3 protein is CASSSWTSGGGGETQYF. The CDR3 coding sequence is TGTGCCAGCAGTTCCTGGACTAGCGGGGGGGGCGGAGAGACCCAGTACTTC.

V gene TRBV7-6 combines with J gene TRBJ2-1; TRBD2 matches 7 bases. Germline V gives CDR1 SGHVS, CDR2 FNYEAQ. CDR3 length equals 19 residues. The ends lost 2 bases at V and 0 bases at J; junction bases unmatched: 13. The CDR3 DNA follows: TGTGCCAGCAGCTTATTTCTGGGCGGGAGTGATTACTCCTACAATGAGCAGTTCTTC. Translation gives CASSLFLGGSDYSYNEQFF.

V usage is TRBV27 and J usage is TRBJ1-5; TRBD1 matches at 9 bases. There are 15 residues in the CDR3. V shed 6 bases and J 4 bases; nucleotides not matched to a gene: 7. Germline V gene lookup returns CDR1 MNHEY and CDR2 SMNVEV (reference sequence). CDR3 residues: CASRGQGKGNQPQHF. The CDR3 nucleotides are TGTGCCAGCAGGGGACAGGGTAAGGGTAATCAGCCCCAGCATTTT.

This chain joins TRBV9 and TRBJ2-7; 9 nucleotides agree with TRBD1. V was pared by 4 bases and J by 4 bases, with 9 bases of the junction left unmatched. The CDR3 has 15 residues. Germline V lookup: CDR1 SGDLS, CDR2 YYNGEE. The CDR3 sequence: CASSHGLGQGYEQYF. CDR3 nucleotides: TGTGCCAGCAGCCACGGCCTGGGACAGGGATACGAGCAGTACTTC.

V gene TRBV23-1 combines with J gene TRBJ2-6, with 7 nucleotides matching TRBD1. TRBV23-1 counts as an open reading frame of uncertain function. The J segment lost 2 bases and the V segment lost 8 bases, leaving 9 bases of the junction unmatched. The CDR3 totals 16 residues. CDR3 DNA: TGCGCCAGCGTGACAGGGAAGTGTCCTGGGGCCAACGTCCTGACTTTC. It translates to CASVTGKCPGANVLTF.

This clone has a single count. Mismatch with germline at one junction end may stem from a read error. V usage is TRBV28 and J usage is TRBJ1-5, with 8 bases lining up with TRBD1. Per germline, CDR1 MDHEN and CDR2 SYDVKM. The CDR3 is 14 residues long. CDR3 nucleotide sequence: TGTGCCAGCAGTTTGGCAGGGGGCAAGCAGCCCCAGCATTTT. The encoded protein is CASSLAGGKQPQHF.

The chain uses TRBV5-5 and TRBJ1-1; 7 nucleotides align to TRBD1. This CDR3 is built from 16 residues. Per the germline V gene, CDR1 is SGHKS and CDR2 is YYEKEE (reference sequence). The junction had 13 bases not matched to a gene; V was cut back by 4 bases and J by 4 bases. The CDR3 protein is CASSHRQGGRSTEAFF. CDR3 nucleotides: TGTGCCAGCAGCCATAGACAGGGTGGGAGAAGCACTGAAGCTTTCTTT.

This clone has just one count. The CDR3 sequence: CASIQDRGNEQFF. Written as DNA, the CDR3 is TGTGCCAGCATCCAGGACAGGGGCAATGAGCAGTTCTTC. This chain links TRBV12-3 or TRBV12-4 with TRBJ2-1; 9 positions agree with TRBD1. CDR3 length: 13 amino acids. V gave up 7 bases and J gave up 6 bases; unmatched junction bases: 4.

This clone was observed a few times. This chain joins TRBV7-9 and TRBJ2-7, with D perhaps TRBD1 (6 bases). Trimming removed 5 bases from V and 6 bases from J, with 14 bases in between. The CDR3 covers 13 residues. CDR1 and CDR2 (germline): SEHNR, FQNEAQ (reference sequence). CDR3 DNA: TGTGCCAGCAGCGGCCGGACAGCCTCCGAGCAGTACTTC. Its protein is CASSGRTASEQYF.

The V gene is TRBV6-5, the J gene TRBJ1-4; D is possibly TRBD1 (6 bases). This CDR3 is built from 14 residues. Germline V CDR1 and CDR2: MNHEY, SVGAGI. Trimming took off 10 bases at V and 7 bases at J, with 19 bases between the two ends. CDR3 DNA sequence: TGTGCCATCACGGCGGGGGGGGCGCTTGAAAAACTGTTTTTT. This codes for CAITAGGALEKLFF.

This clone was detected once. This sequence joins TRBV27 and TRBJ2-4, with D uncertain. Germline CDR1 reads MNHEY; CDR2 reads SMNVEV (reference sequence). V lost 3 bases to trimming and J lost 0 bases, with 12 bases between them. The CDR3 is 16 residues long. The CDR3 nucleotides are TGTGCCAGCAGTTTCCGGCGCGAAATAGCCAAAAACATTCAGTACTTC. This translates into CASSFRREIAKNIQYF.

The genes are TRBV10-3 and TRBJ2-3, with unresolved D. The length of the CDR3 is 14 residues. The germline V gene has CDR1 ENHRY and CDR2 SYGVKD. V was clipped by 6 bases and J by 1 base, with 11 bases between them. Here the CDR3 DNA reads TGTGCCATCAGGATAGGCGGCGGCACAGATACGCAGTATTTT. Its protein product is CAIRIGGGTDTQYF.

This chain connects TRBV24-1 to TRBJ2-5; D remains unclear. This CDR3 has 13 amino acids. CDR1 and CDR2 from the germline V gene are KGHDR and SFDVKD. V was shortened by 6 bases and J by 1 base, with 8 bases between the two germline ends. Written as DNA, the CDR3 is TGTGCCACCAGTTTGGGTATCCAAGAGACCCAGTACTTC. Amino acid sequence: CATSLGIQETQYF.

This chain joins TRBV5-1 and TRBJ1-2, with 10 bases matching TRBD1. Germline CDR1 SGHRS, CDR2 YFSETQ. The CDR3 is 14 residues long. V dropped 4 bases and J dropped 2; count of bases not matched to a gene: 2. CDR3 loop: CASSRGQGNYGYTF. The CDR3 region has the DNA TGCGCCAGCAGCCGGGGACAGGGGAACTATGGCTACACCTTC.

This chain joins TRBV27 and TRBJ2-7, with 9 positions matching TRBD1. Germline lookup yields CDR1 MNHEY and CDR2 SMNVEV (reference sequence). With 5 bases clipped from V and 4 bases from J, the junction kept 9 bases outside the gene matches. The CDR3 has 15 residues. The CDR3 loop reads CASSPSGTGRYEQYF. The CDR3 nucleotides read TGTGCCAGCAGTCCCTCCGGGACAGGGCGGTACGAGCAGTACTTC.

The chain has TRBV5-8 and TRBJ2-7, with 7 bases that match TRBD1. Germline loops: CDR1 SGHTS, CDR2 YDEGEE. The CDR3 has 15 residues. With V trimmed by 4 bases and J by 4 bases, 11 bases remained unmatched. The CDR3 here is CASSLPGTVNYEQYF. The CDR3 DNA is TGTGCCAGCAGCCTTCCCGGGACAGTGAATTACGAGCAGTACTTC.

As DNA, the CDR3 is TGTGCCAGCAGCTTGGCTAGCGCCGAGACCCAGTACTTC. Protein sequence: CASSLASAETQYF. The genes are TRBV5-6 and TRBJ2-5, with D possibly being TRBD2 (6 bases). V was trimmed by 0 bases and J by 5 bases, leaving 8 bases between them. The germline V gene has CDR1 SGHDT and CDR2 YYEEEE. The CDR3 is 13 amino acids.

This chain connects TRBV12-3 or TRBV12-4 to TRBJ2-2; the D is unclear. Deletions cut 6 bases from V and 4 bases from J, with 9 bases between. The CDR3 contains 13 residues. In DNA form, the CDR3 reads TGTGCCAGCAGCCTGGACGGCACCGGGGAGCTGTTTTTT. The encoded protein is CASSLDGTGELFF.

The chain couples TRBV28 to TRBJ1-5; 7 nucleotides line up with TRBD1. V gave up 6 bases and J gave up 0 bases; unmatched junction bases: 8. This CDR3 has 16 residues. CDR1 and CDR2 from the germline V gene are MDHEN and SYDVKM. The CDR3, as DNA: TGTGCCAGCAGCCTCGGGACAGTTTATAGCAATCAGCCCCAGCATTTT. It specifies CASSLGTVYSNQPQHF.

V and J are TRBV6-5 and TRBJ2-1; D gene unclear. The CDR3 spans 15 residues. Germline V gene sequence: CDR1 MNHEY, CDR2 SVGAGI. Trimming took off 2 bases at V and 0 bases at J, with 8 bases between the two ends. As DNA, the CDR3 is TGTGCCAGCAGTTACCAGTTTGCCTCCTACAATGAGCAGTTCTTC. It is translated as CASSYQFASYNEQFF.

The chain links TRBV10-2 to TRBJ1-1; no clear D. The germline V and J ends were trimmed by 6 bases and 0 bases, with 11 bases remaining between them. The CDR3 sequence is 14 residues long. Germline CDR1 reads WSHSY; CDR2 reads SAAADI. CDR3 bases: TGCGCCAGCAGCCGCCGGGCCGTGAACACTGAAGCTTTCTTT. Protein: CASSRRAVNTEAFF.

The CDR3 DNA reads TGTGCCAGCAGCTTGGAAGGTCGTAATGAAAAACTGTTTTTT. Its protein product is CASSLEGRNEKLFF. V gene TRBV5-4 combines with J gene TRBJ1-4; D is undetermined. Germline assignment: CDR1 SGHNT and CDR2 YYREEE (reference sequence). The CDR3 spans 14 residues. The ends were cut back, 0 bases at V and 4 bases at J, with 7 bases in the middle. The full variable domain, rest sourced from reference TRBV5-4 and TRBJ1-4, is ETGVTQSPTHLIKTRGQQVTLRCSSQSGHNTVSWYQQALGQGPQFIFQYYREEENGRGNFPPRFSGLQFPNYSSELNVNALELDDSALYLCASSLEGRNEKLFFGSGTQLSVL.

The chain combines TRBV4-1 with TRBJ1-2, with D unclear. Between the trimmed V and J ends, which lost 4 bases and 5 bases, there was a span of 23 bases. The CDR3 is 17 residues long. CDR1 and CDR2 (germline): MGHRA, YSYEKL. The CDR3 reads CASSRENNHPWRYGYTF. Written as DNA, the CDR3 is TGCGCCAGCAGCCGGGAAAACAACCACCCATGGAGGTATGGCTACACCTTC.

This clone was seen only once. The chain has TRBV27 and TRBJ2-3, with TRBD1 identical over 10 bases. The CDR3 contains 16 residues. V was pared by 5 bases and J by 3 bases, with 8 bases of the junction left unmatched. Germline loops: CDR1 MNHEY, CDR2 SMNVEV (reference sequence). The CDR3 here is CASSLGTGVFTDTQYF. CDR3 bases: TGTGCCAGCAGTCTCGGGACAGGGGTGTTTACAGATACGCAGTATTTT.

The sample holds one count of this clone. The chain carries TRBV7-9 and TRBJ1-1; 7 positions agree with TRBD1. Germline CDR1 is SEHNR and CDR2 is FQNEAQ (reference sequence). This CDR3 has 16 residues. V lost 5 bases and J lost 1; bases outside the gene matches: 10. CDR3 coding DNA: TGTGCCAGCAGCCAATCCGTGAGACAGGGGAACACTGAAGCTTTCTTT. It translates to CASSQSVRQGNTEAFF.

This clone was seen a few times. This chain links TRBV3-1 (or the pseudogene TRBV3-2) with TRBJ1-2, with TRBD1 as a possible D gene (5 bases). V lost 4 bases and J lost 0, with 15 bases in between. Germline-derived CDR1 and CDR2 are LGHDT and YNNKEL (reference sequence). This CDR3 region has 16 residues. This CDR3 is CASSLSGDGSNYGYTF. The DNA for the CDR3 is TGTGCCAGCAGCCTAAGTGGGGACGGATCTAACTATGGCTACACCTTC.